Presented here are 26 T cell receptor beta chains from one specimen sequenced in a study of shared clonotypes between healthy human individuals. Repertoires were generated with immunoSEQ multiplex PCR, while TCRdb's copy carries only in-frame clones and drops some. Here the sample spans millions of clones, approximately 90% being singletons. Sequencing was done on a sample of naive CD4+ T cells sorted from blood. Stated subset: CD45RA+ positively selected. The receptors shown here come from a man aged 18 to 35 in good health.

The chain links TRBV5-4 to TRBJ2-7; D gene uncertain. The CDR3 loop spans 13 amino acids. CDR1 and CDR2 (germline): SGHNT, YYREEE (reference sequence). Trimming shortened V by 3 bases and J by 2 bases, and 9 bases separated the two germline ends. CDR3 sequence reads: CASSWTPTYEQYF. The CDR3 bases are TGTGCCAGCAGCTGGACCCCCACCTACGAGCAGTACTTC.

J is TRBJ1-1 and V is TRBV6-1, with TRBD1 identical over 7 bases. Germline CDR1 is MNHNS and CDR2 is SASEGT. The length of the CDR3 is 13 residues. J lost 4 bases, V lost 5 bases, and 4 bases had no gene match. CDR3 protein: CASSNRGGTEAFF. The DNA for the CDR3 is TGTGCCAGCAGTAACAGGGGAGGCACTGAAGCTTTCTTT.

This chain connects TRBV5-8 to TRBJ2-1, with D maybe TRBD1 (7 bases). Germline lookup yields CDR1 SGHTS and CDR2 YDEGEE. The CDR3 runs 15 residues. V lost 4 bases and J 2 bases, leaving 13 bases between the germline ends. CDR3 nucleotide sequence: TGTGCCAGCAGCACAGGGGACTCCCCCTACAATGAGCAGTTCTTC. The encoded protein is CASSTGDSPYNEQFF.

The chain recombines TRBV5-1 with TRBJ2-7; 7 bases fit TRBD1. Unmatched junction bases numbered 12, after V lost 3 bases and J lost 0 bases. The length of the CDR3 is 17 residues. Germline V gene lookup returns CDR1 SGHRS and CDR2 YFSETQ. CDR3 in DNA: TGCGCCAGCAGCTCCGAAGATAAGACAGGGATCTCCTACGAGCAGTACTTC. Translated, it gives CASSSEDKTGISYEQYF.

This clone was observed a handful of times. The chain combines TRBV5-1 with TRBJ1-1; D is ambiguous. The CDR3 extends over 12 amino acids. Trimming shortened V by 0 bases and J by 8 bases, and 8 bases separated the two germline ends. Germline CDR1 SGHRS, CDR2 YFSETQ. The CDR3 is CASSLGAGEAFF. For the CDR3, the DNA is TGCGCCAGCAGCTTGGGGGCGGGAGAAGCTTTCTTT. The full variable domain, completed using reference TRBV5-1 and TRBJ1-1, is KAGVTQTPRYLIKTRGQQVTLSCSPISGHRSVSWYQQTPGQGLQFLFEYFSETQRNKGNFPGRFSGRQFSNSRSEMNVSTLELGDSALYLCASSLGAGEAFFGQGTRLTVV.

In regard to this clone: A read error may account for a junction end that differs from germline. The chain links TRBV5-1 to TRBJ2-4; 11 positions match TRBD1. Germline values: CDR1 SGHRS, CDR2 YFSETQ. This CDR3 is built from 14 residues. The CDR3 spells CASSLVPDRGLGLF. The CDR3 region has the DNA TGCGCCAGCAGCTTGGTACCGGACAGGGGGCTAGGATTATTC.

V usage is TRBV9 and J usage is TRBJ2-3, with 15 bases identical to TRBD2. The CDR3 runs 18 residues. V shed 4 bases and J 0 bases; nucleotides not matched to a gene: 6. Germline assignment: CDR1 SGDLS and CDR2 YYNGEE. The CDR3 nucleotides are TGTGCCAGCAGCATAGGACTAGCGGGGGGGCCGAGCACAGATACGCAGTATTTT. This sequence encodes CASSIGLAGGPSTDTQYF.

This clone was detected only once. The chain uses TRBV7-2 and TRBJ2-1, with D perhaps given as TRBD1 or TRBD2 (5 bases each). CDR3 length: 16 residues. Germline loops: CDR1 SGHTA, CDR2 FQGNSA. V was shortened by 0 bases and J by 3 bases, with 12 bases between the two germline ends. The CDR3 sequence: CASSLARDVNYNEQFF. CDR3 DNA: TGTGCCAGCAGCTTAGCCCGGGACGTTAACTACAATGAGCAGTTCTTC.

The J gene is TRBJ2-3, the V gene TRBV7-2; perhaps TRBD2 as D (6 bases). The CDR3 is made up of 15 amino acids. Per the germline V gene, CDR1 is SGHTA and CDR2 is FQGNSA. The V and J ends lost 3 bases and 2 bases respectively, with 12 bases between them. CDR3 coding DNA: TGTGCCAGCAGCTTGAATAGCGGCCTCACAGATACGCAGTATTTT. Translation gives CASSLNSGLTDTQYF.

The rearrangement links TRBV19 to TRBJ2-2, with TRBD1 identical over 7 bases. V shed 4 bases and J 1 base; nucleotides not matched to a gene: 3. This CDR3 has 15 amino acids. Germline assignment: CDR1 LNHDA and CDR2 SQIVND (reference sequence). This CDR3 reads CASSTGTVNTGELFF. The CDR3 bases are TGTGCCAGTAGTACCGGGACAGTGAACACCGGGGAGCTGTTTTTT.

This clone was counted a single time. This CDR3 is CASSQAITSTGTDTQYF. The CDR3 nucleotides read TGCGCCAGCAGCCAAGCAATAACATCGACAGGCACAGATACGCAGTATTTT. V and J are TRBV4-1 and TRBJ2-3, with a possible D match to TRBD1 (5 bases). The CDR3 runs 17 residues. With 1 base removed from V and 1 base from J, the gap between germline ends came to 15 bases. Germline CDR1 reads MGHRA; CDR2 reads YSYEKL.

The rearrangement links TRBV7-6 to TRBJ1-1; D is ambiguous. The CDR3 covers 16 residues. Germline-derived CDR1 and CDR2 are SGHVS and FNYEAQ. The V and J ends lost 2 bases and 0 bases respectively, with 13 bases between them. CDR3 DNA: TGTGCCAGCAGCTTAACTTTCGTTTCTTTGAACACTGAAGCTTTCTTT. Protein: CASSLTFVSLNTEAFF.

The CDR3 bases are TGTGCCAGCAGAGGAGTCAGGGGGGGAGCTTTCTTT. It is translated as CASRGVRGGAFF. The genes are TRBV25-1 and TRBJ1-1, with TRBD1 identical over 7 bases. V shed 6 bases, J shed 10 bases, and the junction held 8 bases outside the gene matches. Germline CDR1 is MGHDK and CDR2 is SYGVNS. The CDR3 runs 12 residues.

J is TRBJ2-7 and V is TRBV27; D tentatively reads TRBD1 or TRBD2 (5 bases each). The CDR3 is made up of 16 amino acids. Trimming shortened V by 6 bases and J by 5 bases, and 23 bases separated the two germline ends. Per germline, CDR1 MNHEY and CDR2 SMNVEV (reference sequence). CDR3 DNA: TGTGCCAGCAGCTATACAGGCCTTTGGGGGAGAAACGAGCAGTACTTC. Amino acids: CASSYTGLWGRNEQYF.

V is TRBV19 and J is TRBJ1-1, with 9 bases that match TRBD1. CDR3 length equals 13 residues. The germline V gene encodes CDR1 LNHDA and CDR2 SQIVND (reference sequence). The V gene end was trimmed by 7 bases and the J gene end by 5 bases; junction bases not matched to a gene: 5. In nucleotides, the CDR3 is TGTGCCAGTACGGACAGGGGTGAGACTGAAGCTTTCTTT. This encodes CASTDRGETEAFF.

The chain links TRBV5-1 to TRBJ2-3, with TRBD2 identical over 11 bases. Unmatched junction bases numbered 9, after V lost 4 bases and J lost 5 bases. The V gene's germline CDR1 is SGHRS and CDR2 YFSETQ. The CDR3 loop spans 16 amino acids. The CDR3 DNA follows: TGCGCCAGCAGCGGATATAGCGGGGGGGCCGGAGATACGCAGTATTTT. It yields the protein CASSGYSGGAGDTQYF.

The chain has TRBV18 and TRBJ1-1; no clear D gene. The germline V and J ends were trimmed by 7 bases and 1 base, with 7 bases remaining between them. The CDR3 runs 12 residues. CDR1 is KGHSH and CDR2 is LQKENI in the germline V gene. CDR3 residues: CASLTGNTEAFF. In DNA, the CDR3 is TGTGCCAGCTTAACGGGGAACACTGAAGCTTTCTTT.

The V call is TRBV6-6, the J call TRBJ2-2; D unresolved. There are 14 residues in the CDR3. Germline CDR1 is MNHNY and CDR2 is SVGAGI (reference sequence). Between the trimmed V and J ends, which lost 7 bases and 1 base, there was a span of 10 bases. CDR3 protein: CASTWTGNTGELFF. The CDR3 nucleotides are TGTGCCAGCACCTGGACGGGGAACACCGGGGAGCTGTTTTTT.

This chain links TRBV21-1 with TRBJ2-3; the table gives TRBD2 as D, unverified against the DNA. TRBV21-1 is reported as a pseudogene. The CDR3 sequence is 14 residues long. DNA for the CDR3: TGTGCCAGCAGCAAAGTCGGGGAATTGAGGGACTGGCATTTT. This encodes CASSKVGELRDWHF.

The J gene is TRBJ2-7, the V gene TRBV2, with a tentative D call TRBD2 (5 bases). The V gene's germline CDR1 is SNHLY and CDR2 FYNNEI. The CDR3 covers 15 residues. V was clipped by 4 bases and J by 2 bases, with 15 bases between them. The CDR3, as DNA: TGTGCCAGCAGTGCCGGCGGCGGGTCCCCCTACGAGCAGTACTTC. Translation: CASSAGGGSPYEQYF.

V gene TRBV27 combines with J gene TRBJ1-2, with 11 bases that match TRBD1. The CDR3 covers 14 residues. From germline, CDR1 is MNHEY and CDR2 SMNVEV (reference sequence). V dropped 3 bases and J dropped 7; count of bases not matched to a gene: 4. This CDR3 reads CASSFGGTGGGYTF. The CDR3 nucleotides read TGTGCCAGCAGTTTTGGCGGGACAGGGGGTGGCTACACCTTC.

This chain joins TRBV5-1 and TRBJ1-6; D is perhaps TRBD1 (5 bases). Per germline, CDR1 SGHRS and CDR2 YFSETQ. The CDR3 length is 15 residues. V was pared by 2 bases and J by 9 bases, with 15 bases between. DNA of the CDR3: TGCGCCAGCAGCTTATCCGGGACTGGGGGTTCACCCCTCCACTTT. Its translation: CASSLSGTGGSPLHF.

CDR3: CASSQVRGLADTQYF. CDR3 coding DNA: TGCGCCAGCAGCCAAGTAAGGGGGTTGGCAGATACGCAGTATTTT. The chain couples TRBV4-3 to TRBJ2-3; TRBD1 is a possible D gene (6 bases). This CDR3 spans 15 amino acids. Germline-derived CDR1 and CDR2 are LGHNA and YSLEER. Trimming removed 1 base from V and 4 bases from J, with 12 bases in between.

This rearrangement joins TRBV7-6 to TRBJ1-5; D not certain. The CDR3 runs to 15 residues. In germline, CDR1 is SGHVS, CDR2 FNYEAQ. The V and J ends lost 2 bases and 0 bases respectively, with 8 bases between them. CDR3: CASSLMENSNQPQHF. CDR3 bases: TGTGCCAGCAGCTTAATGGAAAATAGCAATCAGCCCCAGCATTTT.

The chain uses TRBV7-8 and TRBJ2-7, with 7 bases that match TRBD1. This CDR3 is built from 14 residues. Trimming took 5 bases from V and 4 from J; bases not matched to a gene: 8. Per the germline V gene, CDR1 is SGHVS and CDR2 is FQNEAQ. CDR3 region: CASSPGQLLYEQYF. The CDR3 DNA reads as TGTGCCAGCAGCCCGGGACAGTTACTATACGAGCAGTACTTC.

The V gene is TRBV10-3, the J gene TRBJ1-2, with 10 bases fitting TRBD1. Germline trimming cut 0 bases from V and 1 base from J; bases unmatched to any gene: 5. The CDR3 runs 17 residues. CDR1 ENHRY and CDR2 SYGVKD come from the germline V gene. DNA for the CDR3: TGTGCCATCAGTGAGTCCTTGGGACAGGGGAGTAACTATGGCTACACCTTC. Translation gives CAISESLGQGSNYGYTF.